The sequence of this T cell receptor beta chain was determined in a study of cytomegalovirus exposure and HLA in healthy donors. Study-level results: Most TCR sequences showed up rarely, but some public TCRs showed up in many donors. On later analysis, the bulk of CMV-associated TCR beta chains appeared to be HLA-restricted. Further analysis was carried out later, and it showed several of the most significant clusters appearing linked to common viral pathogens.

The PCR ran on 60 Vbeta and 13 Jbeta primers. Clones were sequenced by immunoSEQ multiplex PCR, and TCRdb holds only the in-frame ones, with some missing. This table holds 95,000 to 130,000 clones, 81% found once. This clone has just a few counts. Its antigen is unknown. The CDR3 contains 16 residues. Germline CDR1 is MGHRA and CDR2 is YSYEKL. V was clipped by 5 bases and J by 8 bases; unmatched bases: 14. The receptor was derived from a woman in her 30s in good health and CMV-seronegative. The V gene is TRBV4-1, the J gene TRBJ1-4; 7 bases align to TRBD1. Sequencing was performed on PBMCs. CDR3 DNA sequence: TGCGCCAGCAGCAGCCTTACAGGGGTCGGGGGCGAAAAACTGTTTTTT. Residues: CASSSLTGVGGEKLFF.